This T cell receptor beta chain was retrieved from a study of cytomegalovirus exposure and HLA in healthy donors. General study findings and limits: TCR beta chains numbering more than 150 were designated cytomegalovirus-associated. Presence/absence analysis assumed near-uniform sequencing depth across donors. The authors confirmed in vitro that a few CMV-associated chains were specific for CMV antigens.

Germline lookup yields CDR1 LGHNA and CDR2 YSLEER. V dropped 0 bases and J dropped 8; count of bases not matched to a gene: 14. The CDR3 runs to 18 residues. Nominal health characterized the donors when sampled, though unrecorded immune exposures were likely. PCR employed 60 Vbeta and 13 Jbeta primers. This table comes from immunoSEQ multiplex PCR, and its TCRdb copy is limited to in-frame clones, with some not included. The repertoire holds around 150,000 clones, with 76% as singletons. This clone has more than one count but fewer than ten. The antigen is not known. Sequenced: PBMCs. The V call is TRBV4-3, the J call TRBJ2-1; the match to TRBD1 covers 9 bases. This clonotype was sampled from a man in his forties in good health and CMV-seronegative. CDR3 loop: CASSQDLFGTGLRDEQFF. The CDR3 DNA sequence: TGCGCCAGCAGCCAAGATTTATTCGGGACAGGGTTAAGGGATGAGCAGTTCTTC.